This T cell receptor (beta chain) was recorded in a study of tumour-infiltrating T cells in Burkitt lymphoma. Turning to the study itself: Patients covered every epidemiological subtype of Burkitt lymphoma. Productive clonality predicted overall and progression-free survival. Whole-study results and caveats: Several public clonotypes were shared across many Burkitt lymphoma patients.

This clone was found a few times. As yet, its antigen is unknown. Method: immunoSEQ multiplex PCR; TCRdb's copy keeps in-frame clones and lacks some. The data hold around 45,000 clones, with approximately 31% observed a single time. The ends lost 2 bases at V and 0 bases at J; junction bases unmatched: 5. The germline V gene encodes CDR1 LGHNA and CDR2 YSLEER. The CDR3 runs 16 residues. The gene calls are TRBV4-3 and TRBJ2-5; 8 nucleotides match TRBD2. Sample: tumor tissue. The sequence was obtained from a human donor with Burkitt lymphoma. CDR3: CASSQSAGGNQETQYF. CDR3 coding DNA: TGCGCCAGCAGCCAAAGTGCGGGGGGCAACCAAGAGACCCAGTACTTC.